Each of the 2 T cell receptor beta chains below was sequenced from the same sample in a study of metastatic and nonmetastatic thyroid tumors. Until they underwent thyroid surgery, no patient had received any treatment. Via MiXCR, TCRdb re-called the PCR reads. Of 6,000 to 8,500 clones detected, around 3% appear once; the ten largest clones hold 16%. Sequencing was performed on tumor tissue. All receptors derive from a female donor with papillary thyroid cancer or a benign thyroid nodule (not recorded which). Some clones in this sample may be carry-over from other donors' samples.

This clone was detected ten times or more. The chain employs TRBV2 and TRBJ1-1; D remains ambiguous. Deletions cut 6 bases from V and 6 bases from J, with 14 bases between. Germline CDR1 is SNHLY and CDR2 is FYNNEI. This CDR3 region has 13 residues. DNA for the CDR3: TGTGCCAGCAGGCTTCTCCTGGAGGCTGAAGCTTTCTTT. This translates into CASRLLLEAEAFF.

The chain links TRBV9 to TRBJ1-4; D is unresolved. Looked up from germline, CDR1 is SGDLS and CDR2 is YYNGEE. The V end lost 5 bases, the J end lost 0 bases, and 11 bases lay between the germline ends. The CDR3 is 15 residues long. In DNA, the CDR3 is TGTGCCAGCAGGGCAGAGTCGGCAACTAATGAAAAACTGTTTTTT. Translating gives CASRAESATNEKLFF.